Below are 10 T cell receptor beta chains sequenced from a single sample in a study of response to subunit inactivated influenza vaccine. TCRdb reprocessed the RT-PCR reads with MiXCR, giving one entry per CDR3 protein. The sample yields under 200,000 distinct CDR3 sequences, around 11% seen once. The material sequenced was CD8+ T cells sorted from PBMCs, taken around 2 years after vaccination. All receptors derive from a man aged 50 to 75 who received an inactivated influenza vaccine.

In DNA, the CDR3 is TGCAGTGCTAGAGATCTCGGCGGAGTCCTCACAGATACGCAGTATTTT. This codes for CSARDLGGVLTDTQYF. The chain carries TRBV20-1 and TRBJ2-3; unclear D gene. Trimming removed 0 bases at V and 2 bases at J, with 15 bases between. The germline V gene encodes CDR1 DFQATT and CDR2 SNEGSKA (reference sequence). The CDR3 contains 16 residues.

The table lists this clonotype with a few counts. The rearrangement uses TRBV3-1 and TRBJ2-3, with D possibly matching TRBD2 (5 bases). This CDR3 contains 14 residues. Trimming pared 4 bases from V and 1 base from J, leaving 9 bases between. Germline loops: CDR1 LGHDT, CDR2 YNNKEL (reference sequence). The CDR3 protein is CASSPRTGTDTQYF. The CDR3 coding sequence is TGTGCCAGCAGCCCCCGGACTGGCACAGATACGCAGTATTTT.

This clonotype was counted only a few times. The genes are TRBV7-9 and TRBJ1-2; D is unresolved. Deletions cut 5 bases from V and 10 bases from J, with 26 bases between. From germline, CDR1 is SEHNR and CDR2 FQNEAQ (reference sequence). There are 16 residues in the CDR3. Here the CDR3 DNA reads TGTGCCAGCAGCCAACCTCTCGGCGTGCCCTCCGAGGCCTACACCTTC. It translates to CASSQPLGVPSEAYTF.

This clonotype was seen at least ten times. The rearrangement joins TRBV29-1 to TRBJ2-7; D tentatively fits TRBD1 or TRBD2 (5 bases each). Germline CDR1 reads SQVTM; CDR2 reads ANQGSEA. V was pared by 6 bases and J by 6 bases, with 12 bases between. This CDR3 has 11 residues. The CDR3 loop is CSVPLGGEQYF. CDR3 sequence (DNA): TGCAGCGTGCCCCTTGGGGGCGAGCAGTACTTC.

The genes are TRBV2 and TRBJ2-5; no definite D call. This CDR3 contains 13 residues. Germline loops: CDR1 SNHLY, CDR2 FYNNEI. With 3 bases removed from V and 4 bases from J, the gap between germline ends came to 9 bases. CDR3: CASSDWARETQYF. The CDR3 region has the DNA TGTGCCAGCAGTGATTGGGCCCGAGAGACCCAGTACTTC.

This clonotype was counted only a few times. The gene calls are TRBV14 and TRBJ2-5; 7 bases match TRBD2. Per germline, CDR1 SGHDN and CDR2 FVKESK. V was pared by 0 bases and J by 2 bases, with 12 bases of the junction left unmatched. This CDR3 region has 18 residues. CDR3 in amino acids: CASSQDWGGARYQETQYF. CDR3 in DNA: TGTGCCAGCAGCCAAGATTGGGGAGGGGCGCGGTATCAAGAGACCCAGTACTTC. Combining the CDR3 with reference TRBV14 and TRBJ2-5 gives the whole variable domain EAGVTQFPSHSVIEKGQTVTLRCDPISGHDNLYWYRRVMGKEIKFLLHFVKESKQDESGMPNNRFLAERTGGTYSTLKVQPAELEDSGVYFCASSQDWGGARYQETQYFGPGTRLLVL.

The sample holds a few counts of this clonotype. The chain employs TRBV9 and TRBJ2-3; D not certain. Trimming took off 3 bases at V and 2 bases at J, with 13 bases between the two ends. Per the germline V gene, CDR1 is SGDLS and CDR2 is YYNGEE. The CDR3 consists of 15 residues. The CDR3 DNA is TGTGCCAGCAGCGCGCCCGACAAGATCACAGATACGCAGTATTTT. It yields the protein CASSAPDKITDTQYF.

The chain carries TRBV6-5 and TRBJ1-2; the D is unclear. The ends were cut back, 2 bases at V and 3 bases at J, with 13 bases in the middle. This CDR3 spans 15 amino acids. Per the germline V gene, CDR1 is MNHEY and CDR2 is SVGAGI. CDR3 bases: TGTGCCAGCAGTTACCCGCCCGCAGTTGACTATGGCTACACCTTC. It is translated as CASSYPPAVDYGYTF.

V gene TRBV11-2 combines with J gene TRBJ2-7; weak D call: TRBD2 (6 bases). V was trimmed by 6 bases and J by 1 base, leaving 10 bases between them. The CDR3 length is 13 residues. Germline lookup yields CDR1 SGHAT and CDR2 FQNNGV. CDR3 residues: CASRPGGSYEQYF. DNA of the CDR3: TGTGCCAGCAGACCAGGAGGGTCCTACGAGCAGTACTTC.

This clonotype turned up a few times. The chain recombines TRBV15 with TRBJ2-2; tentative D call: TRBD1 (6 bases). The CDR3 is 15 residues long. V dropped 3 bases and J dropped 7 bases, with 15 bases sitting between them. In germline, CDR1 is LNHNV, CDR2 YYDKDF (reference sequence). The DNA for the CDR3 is TGTGCCACCAGCAGGTTTACTACAGGGAACGGGGAGCTGTTTTTT. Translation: CATSRFTTGNGELFF.